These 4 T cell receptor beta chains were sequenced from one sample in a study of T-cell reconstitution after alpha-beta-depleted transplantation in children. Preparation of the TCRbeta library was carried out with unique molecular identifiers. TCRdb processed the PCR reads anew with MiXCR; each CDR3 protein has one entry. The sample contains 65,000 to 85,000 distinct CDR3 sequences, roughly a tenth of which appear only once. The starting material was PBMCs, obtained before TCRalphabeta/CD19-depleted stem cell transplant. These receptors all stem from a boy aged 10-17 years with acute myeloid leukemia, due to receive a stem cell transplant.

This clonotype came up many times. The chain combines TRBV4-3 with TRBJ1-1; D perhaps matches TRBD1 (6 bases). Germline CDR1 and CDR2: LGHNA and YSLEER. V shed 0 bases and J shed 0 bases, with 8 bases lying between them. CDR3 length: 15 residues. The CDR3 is CASSQDQGMNTEAFF. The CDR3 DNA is TGCGCCAGCAGCCAAGATCAGGGGATGAACACTGAAGCTTTCTTT.

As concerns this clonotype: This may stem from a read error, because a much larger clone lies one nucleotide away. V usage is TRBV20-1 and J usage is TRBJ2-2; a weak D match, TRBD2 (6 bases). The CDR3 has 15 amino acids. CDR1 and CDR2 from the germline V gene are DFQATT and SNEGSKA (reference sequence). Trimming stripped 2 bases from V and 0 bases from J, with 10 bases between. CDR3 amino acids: CSARSSEANTGELFF. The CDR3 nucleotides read TGCAGTGCTAGATCTAGCGAGGCGAACACCGGGGAGCTGTTTTTT.

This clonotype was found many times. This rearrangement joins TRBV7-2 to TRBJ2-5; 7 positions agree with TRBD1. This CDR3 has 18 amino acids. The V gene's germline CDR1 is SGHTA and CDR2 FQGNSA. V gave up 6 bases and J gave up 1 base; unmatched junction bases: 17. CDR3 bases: TGTGCCAGCAGTCCTGGGGCAGGGGGAATTACGAGCCAAGAGACCCAGTACTTC. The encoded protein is CASSPGAGGITSQETQYF. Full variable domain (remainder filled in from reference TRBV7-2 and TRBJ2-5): GAGVSQSPSNKVTEKGKDVELRCDPISGHTALYWYRQSLGQGLEFLIYFQGNSAPDKSGLPSDRFSAERTGGSVSTLTIQRTQQEDSAVYLCASSPGAGGITSQETQYFGPGTRLLVL.

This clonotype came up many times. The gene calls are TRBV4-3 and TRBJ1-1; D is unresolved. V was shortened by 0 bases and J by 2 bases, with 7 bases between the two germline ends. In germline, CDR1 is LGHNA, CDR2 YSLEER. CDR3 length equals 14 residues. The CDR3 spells CASSQDAHNTEAFF. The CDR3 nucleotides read TGCGCCAGCAGCCAAGATGCTCACAACACTGAAGCTTTCTTT.